One sample yielded the 32 T cell receptor beta chains listed below, sequenced in a study of T cells after yellow fever vaccination. TCRdb re-called the 5' RACE reads through MiXCR, storing one row per CDR3 protein. The top ten hold roughly 18% of the sample, which has some 350,000 distinct CDR3 sequences, 8.7% seen once. The sequencing used PBMCs, collected on the day of the first yellow fever vaccination. The receptors were gathered from a man aged 18 to 35 who received the YFV17D yellow fever vaccine.

This sequence joins TRBV7-9 and TRBJ2-3; TRBD1 aligns across 7 bases. The germline CDR1 and CDR2 sequences are SEHNR and FQNEAQ (reference sequence). With 5 bases clipped from V and 6 bases from J, the junction kept 14 bases outside the gene matches. CDR3 length: 16 amino acids. CDR3 bases: TGTGCCAGCAGCCTAACTGGGACAGTCCCTTTTGATACGCAGTATTTT. Its protein is CASSLTGTVPFDTQYF.

In this sample, this clonotype turned up a few times. V gene TRBV7-2 combines with J gene TRBJ1-1; no definite D call. The V gene lost 4 bases and the J gene lost 1 base, with 7 bases spanning the gap. Looked up from germline, CDR1 is SGHTA and CDR2 is FQGNSA. The CDR3 has 13 residues. CDR3 in amino acids: CASSSHENTEAFF. CDR3 bases: TGTGCCAGCAGCTCCCATGAGAACACTGAAGCTTTCTTT.

V and J are TRBV5-1 and TRBJ1-1; unclear D gene. Trimming took 0 bases from V and 0 from J, leaving 9 bases between them. There are 15 residues in the CDR3. The germline CDR1 and CDR2 sequences are SGHRS and YFSETQ. The DNA of the CDR3 is TGCGCCAGCAGCTTGGCCGGGCGTCTGAACACTGAAGCTTTCTTT. Translated: CASSLAGRLNTEAFF.

The J gene is TRBJ1-2, the V gene TRBV20-1, with 7 bases aligning to TRBD1. Trimming removed 2 bases from V and 5 bases from J; junction bases left unmatched: 8. Germline V gene lookup returns CDR1 DFQATT and CDR2 SNEGSKA (reference sequence). There are 14 residues in the CDR3. The CDR3 region is CSARSTGTGYGYTF. The CDR3 DNA reads as TGCAGTGCTAGATCGACAGGGACTGGGTATGGCTACACCTTC.

This clonotype was seen a few times. The chain couples TRBV11-2 to TRBJ2-5; perhaps TRBD1 as D (5 bases). This CDR3 spans 14 amino acids. The V end lost 5 bases, the J end lost 1 base, and 11 bases lay between the germline ends. Per the germline V gene, CDR1 is SGHAT and CDR2 is FQNNGV. DNA of the CDR3: TGTGCCAGCAGCCATGGGGCAGTCCAAGAGACCCAGTACTTC. Its translation: CASSHGAVQETQYF.

The chain has TRBV12-5 and TRBJ1-2; the D is unclear. The CDR3 covers 13 residues. V was clipped by 3 bases and J by 1 base, with 6 bases between them. Germline CDR1 is LGHNT and CDR2 is FRNRAP. The chain's CDR3 is CASGFGVNYGYTF. The CDR3 bases are TGTGCTAGTGGTTTTGGGGTTAACTATGGCTACACCTTC.

This chain connects TRBV5-1 to TRBJ2-7, with D perhaps TRBD2 (7 bases). The germline V gene has CDR1 SGHRS and CDR2 YFSETQ. The CDR3 extends over 14 amino acids. Trimming took off 0 bases at V and 5 bases at J, with 12 bases between the two ends. CDR3 region: CASSLEGGFNEQYV. The CDR3 nucleotides read TGCGCCAGCAGCTTGGAGGGGGGGTTCAACGAGCAGTACGTC.

This clonotype was seen only a few times. The chain recombines TRBV5-6 with TRBJ1-6; the D gene is possibly TRBD1 (5 bases). The CDR3 has 15 residues. Germline V gives CDR1 SGHDT, CDR2 YYEEEE. The germline V and J ends were trimmed by 5 bases and 8 bases, with 17 bases remaining between them. The CDR3: CASSRRDRLYSPLHF. CDR3 DNA: TGTGCCAGCAGTAGACGGGACCGCCTATATTCACCCCTCCACTTT.

The V call is TRBV11-1, the J call TRBJ2-2; 8 bases are shared with TRBD2. Looked up from germline, CDR1 is SGHAT and CDR2 is FQDESV (reference sequence). The length of the CDR3 is 14 residues. The ends lost 3 bases at V and 4 bases at J; junction bases unmatched: 1. For the CDR3, the DNA is TGTGCCAGCAGCTTCGGGGGGGGCACCGGGGAGCTGTTTTTT. Amino acids: CASSFGGGTGELFF.

The genes are TRBV10-2 and TRBJ1-3, with D hard to call. Between the trimmed V and J ends, which lost 6 bases and 0 bases, there was a span of 9 bases. Germline CDR1 is WSHSY and CDR2 is SAAADI. The CDR3 length is 14 residues. DNA for the CDR3: TGCGCCAGCAGGGACGGTAACTCTGGAAACACCATATATTTT. This gives the protein CASRDGNSGNTIYF.

This clonotype has at least ten counts. V and J are TRBV7-9 and TRBJ2-2; D is perhaps TRBD1 or TRBD2 (5 bases each). Germline assignment: CDR1 SEHNR and CDR2 FQNEAQ (reference sequence). V lost 6 bases and J lost 0, with 14 bases in between. The CDR3 has 16 residues. The CDR3 nucleotides read TGTGCCAGCAGTCACTCATGGGACGCGAACACCGGGGAGCTGTTTTTT. It yields the protein CASSHSWDANTGELFF.

This clonotype was counted a few times. V is TRBV4-2 and J is TRBJ2-2; TRBD2 agrees at 11 bases. This CDR3 has 19 amino acids. Germline CDR1 reads LGHNA; CDR2 reads YNFKEQ. V was clipped by 3 bases and J by 2 bases; unmatched bases: 11. CDR3 DNA sequence: TGTGCCAGCAGCCAGTACATACATAGCGGGGGGGCCAACACCGGGGAGCTGTTTTTT. Its protein product is CASSQYIHSGGANTGELFF.

The gene calls are TRBV12-3 or TRBV12-4 and TRBJ1-4; 12 bases match TRBD1. This CDR3 region has 15 residues. Trimming at V came to 6 bases and at J to 7 bases, leaving 6 bases not matched to a gene. CDR3 amino acids: CASRGQGAPREKLFF. Here the CDR3 DNA reads TGTGCCAGCAGGGGACAGGGGGCCCCCCGTGAAAAACTGTTTTTT.

This clonotype was observed many times. The chain has TRBV12-3 or TRBV12-4 and TRBJ2-1, with 9 bases that match TRBD2. CDR3 size: 17 residues. The J segment lost 5 bases and the V segment lost 5 bases, leaving 13 bases of the junction unmatched. The CDR3 loop is CASSPRFASGDDNEQFF. The CDR3 DNA follows: TGTGCCAGCAGTCCCAGGTTTGCTAGCGGGGACGACAATGAGCAGTTCTTC.

At least ten counts were recorded for this clonotype. This chain links TRBV20-1 with TRBJ2-7; 11 nucleotides line up with TRBD1. The length of the CDR3 is 14 residues. The V gene's germline CDR1 is DFQATT and CDR2 SNEGSKA (reference sequence). Germline trimming cut 5 bases from V and 2 bases from J; bases unmatched to any gene: 5. In nucleotides, the CDR3 is TGCAGTGCTGGACCGGGACAGGGGGCCTACGAGCAGTACTTC. This translates into CSAGPGQGAYEQYF.

The chain has TRBV4-3 and TRBJ2-5; D is unresolved. CDR1 is LGHNA, CDR2 YSLEER, per germline. The CDR3 extends over 14 amino acids. Trimming pared 0 bases from V and 0 bases from J, leaving 5 bases between. The CDR3 loop is CASSQEINQETQYF. The CDR3, as DNA: TGCGCCAGCAGCCAAGAAATTAACCAAGAGACCCAGTACTTC.

The V and J genes are TRBV11-2 and TRBJ2-1, with TRBD1 identical over 12 bases. CDR3 length: 17 residues. The junction had 14 bases not matched to a gene; V was cut back by 5 bases and J by 9 bases. Germline V gene data show CDR1 as SGHAT and CDR2 as FQNNGV. Written as DNA, the CDR3 is TGTGCCAGCAGCCCACCCCTCCGGGACAGGGGGCGCTTTGAGCAGTTCTTC. This translates into CASSPPLRDRGRFEQFF.

The chain couples TRBV6-2 or TRBV6-3 to TRBJ2-1; D unresolved. The CDR3 consists of 13 residues. Germline CDR1 MNHEY, CDR2 SVGEGT. V was clipped by 11 bases and J by 4 bases, with 15 bases between them. CDR3 loop: CAGHNKFYNEQFF. For the CDR3, the DNA is TGTGCCGGCCACAACAAGTTTTACAATGAGCAGTTCTTC.

V is TRBV4-3 and J is TRBJ1-5; a weak D match, TRBD1 (6 bases). CDR3 length: 16 residues. Germline CDR1 is LGHNA and CDR2 is YSLEER. V lost 0 bases, J lost 7 bases, and 16 bases lay in between. In DNA, the CDR3 is TGCGCCAGCAGCCAAGAGGCAGGGGATGGCGGCCAGCCCCAGCATTTT. As protein: CASSQEAGDGGQPQHF.

This clonotype has just a few counts. The J gene is TRBJ2-7, the V gene TRBV5-1; D may be TRBD1 (5 bases). V was clipped by 1 base and J by 5 bases, with 7 bases between them. This CDR3 is 12 amino acids long. Germline V gene sequence: CDR1 SGHRS, CDR2 YFSETQ. The DNA for the CDR3 is TGCGCCAGCAGCTTGTGGGGCAACGAGCAGTACTTC. Amino acid sequence: CASSLWGNEQYF.

The gene calls are TRBV12-3 or TRBV12-4 and TRBJ1-1, with no clear D. This CDR3 is 11 amino acids long. Trimming pared 3 bases from V and 4 bases from J, leaving 3 bases between. The CDR3 here is CASSLFTEAFF. The DNA of the CDR3 is TGTGCCAGCAGTTTGTTCACTGAAGCTTTCTTT.

The chain recombines TRBV13 with TRBJ2-1, with a weak D call TRBD1 (5 bases). CDR1 is PRHDT and CDR2 is FYEKMQ in the germline V gene (reference sequence). The germline V and J ends were trimmed by 5 bases and 4 bases, with 18 bases remaining between them. The CDR3 covers 16 residues. The CDR3 loop is CASSLVKSDRYNEQFF. CDR3 DNA: TGTGCCAGCAGCCTAGTGAAAAGCGACAGATACAATGAGCAGTTCTTC.

This chain joins TRBV7-9 and TRBJ2-7; D remains ambiguous. Germline V gene data show CDR1 as SEHNR and CDR2 as FQNEAQ (reference sequence). The CDR3 totals 15 residues. Trimming stripped 3 bases from V and 5 bases from J, with 17 bases between. CDR3 nucleotides: TGTGCCAGCAGCTTCGGCTACGGAGTCGGCCACGAGCAGTACTTC. This encodes CASSFGYGVGHEQYF.

This clonotype was seen only a few times. The gene calls are TRBV5-5 and TRBJ2-6, with unresolved D. V was clipped by 4 bases and J by 4 bases, with 6 bases between them. CDR3 length: 13 residues. Germline V gene sequence: CDR1 SGHKS, CDR2 YYEKEE (reference sequence). The CDR3 nucleotides read TGTGCCAGCAGCGTTTACGGGGCCAACGTCCTGACTTTC. It specifies CASSVYGANVLTF.

There are a few counts of this clonotype. This chain connects TRBV18 to TRBJ2-7; D not resolved. This CDR3 has 12 amino acids. Trimming stripped 5 bases from V and 0 bases from J, with 5 bases between. Per the germline V gene, CDR1 is KGHSH and CDR2 is LQKENI. DNA of the CDR3: TGTGCCAGCTCATCCTACTCCTACGAGCAGTACTTC. This translates into CASSSYSYEQYF.

This clonotype was seen only a few times. The chain links TRBV5-4 to TRBJ2-3; D is undetermined. V gave up 4 bases and J gave up 1 base, with 13 bases separating them. Per the germline V gene, CDR1 is SGHNT and CDR2 is YYREEE (reference sequence). The CDR3 totals 15 residues. Here the CDR3 reads CASSGAGLRTDTQYF. CDR3 DNA: TGTGCCAGCAGCGGAGCCGGGCTCCGCACAGATACGCAGTATTTT.

The table lists this clonotype with many counts. This chain links TRBV7-9 with TRBJ1-2, with D possibly matching TRBD1 (5 bases). Germline CDR1 SEHNR, CDR2 FQNEAQ (reference sequence). Trimming removed 8 bases at V and 4 bases at J, with 14 bases between. The CDR3 spans 13 residues. DNA for the CDR3: TGTGCCAGCGGACAAGGACTTGGCTATGGCTACACCTTC. It yields the protein CASGQGLGYGYTF.

This chain connects TRBV6-1 to TRBJ1-5; no reliable D call. CDR3 length equals 14 residues. Looked up from germline, CDR1 is MNHNS and CDR2 is SASEGT. V was pared by 2 bases and J by 9 bases, with 14 bases between. The CDR3 is CASSEKPYWGPQHF. DNA of the CDR3: TGTGCCAGCAGTGAAAAACCCTACTGGGGGCCCCAGCATTTT.

A few counts support this clonotype. The chain combines TRBV14 with TRBJ2-1, with TRBD1 as a possible D gene (6 bases). Germline CDR1 SGHDN, CDR2 FVKESK. Trimming took off 4 bases at V and 4 bases at J, with 17 bases between the two ends. The CDR3 sequence is 16 residues long. This CDR3 reads CASSLQPQGLYNEQFF. DNA for the CDR3: TGTGCCAGCAGCCTACAACCACAGGGCTTATACAATGAGCAGTTCTTC. Full variable domain (missing parts from reference TRBV14 and TRBJ2-1): EAGVTQFPSHSVIEKGQTVTLRCDPISGHDNLYWYRRVMGKEIKFLLHFVKESKQDESGMPNNRFLAERTGGTYSTLKVQPAELEDSGVYFCASSLQPQGLYNEQFFGPGTRLTVL.

This clonotype was seen at least ten times. The genes are TRBV4-3 and TRBJ2-1, with TRBD1 identical over 10 bases. The CDR3 length is 15 residues. Germline V lookup: CDR1 LGHNA, CDR2 YSLEER. V shed 1 base and J 9 bases; nucleotides not matched to a gene: 6. The DNA of the CDR3 is TGCGCCAGCAGCCAAGTCGCGGGACAGGGGTTTGAGCAGTTCTTC. It yields the protein CASSQVAGQGFEQFF.

This rearrangement joins TRBV12-3 or TRBV12-4 to TRBJ2-6; TRBD1 agrees at 7 bases. V shed 5 bases and J 2 bases; nucleotides not matched to a gene: 6. The CDR3 extends over 16 amino acids. CDR3 coding DNA: TGTGCCAGCAGTCCTCGTACAGGGGCTGGGGCCAACGTCCTGACTTTC. Translation gives CASSPRTGAGANVLTF.

The chain employs TRBV5-1 and TRBJ2-7, with D possibly called TRBD1 or TRBD2 (5 bases each). CDR1 and CDR2 from the germline V gene are SGHRS and YFSETQ. V was trimmed by 7 bases and J by 3 bases, leaving 17 bases between them. This CDR3 has 14 residues. The DNA of the CDR3 is TGCGCCAGCCGCCTAGCAGGGAAGGACTACGAGCAGTACTTC. Residues: CASRLAGKDYEQYF.